This TCR beta chain stems from a study of cytomegalovirus exposure and HLA in healthy donors. This CDR3 is 15 amino acids long. Deletions cut 5 bases from V and 3 bases from J, with 16 bases between. The germline CDR1 and CDR2 sequences are MNHEY and SMNVEV (reference sequence). Primers included in the PCR were 60 Vbeta and 13 Jbeta primers. Original methodology: In a later analysis, some 10 million of 83 million or so unique beta chains occurred in at least two donors. Assay used: immunoSEQ multiplex PCR; TCRdb lists only in-frame clones, some missing. Clone size and the V and J calls come from that table; the DNA yielded D and trimming. This table holds some 150,000 clones, more than 75% found once.

Sequenced material: PBMCs. The sequence came from a woman aged 35 to 49 in good health and CMV-seropositive. V usage is TRBV27 and J usage is TRBJ1-2; D remains ambiguous. The CDR3 DNA follows: TGTGCCAGCAGTGTCGCCGGCGGGATCGACTATGGCTACACCTTC. Residues: CASSVAGGIDYGYTF.